The 5 T cell receptor beta chains listed next were all sequenced from one sample in a study of radiation and T cells in renal cell carcinoma. The method was immunoSEQ multiplex PCR; TCRdb's version includes in-frame clones alone and lacks a portion of them. The sample yields more than 65,000 clones, 80% to 90% seen once. Time point described: blood 2 weeks post-SBRT. The treatment is: 15 Gy SBRT to primary tumor, nephrectomy 4 weeks later. Sequenced material: blood, taken from a patient whose treatment included radiotherapy and nephrectomy. These receptors all stem from a woman between 45 and 65 years old with renal cell carcinoma.

The CDR3, as DNA: TGTGCCACGGGAGGGGGACAGAATCAGCCCCAGCATTTT. Protein product: CATGGGQNQPQHF. V and J are TRBV28 and TRBJ1-5, with 7 nucleotides matching TRBD1. There are 13 residues in the CDR3. CDR1 and CDR2 (germline): MDHEN, SYDVKM. V lost 10 bases, J lost 4 bases, and 7 bases stayed unmatched. Based on the CDR3 plus reference TRBV28 and TRBJ1-5, the full variable domain is DVKVTQSSRYLVKRTGEKVFLECVQDMDHENMFWYRQDPGLGLRLIYFSYDVKMKEKGDIPEGYSVSREKKERFSLILESASTNQTSMYLCATGGGQNQPQHFGDGTRLSIL.

The chain combines TRBV7-2 with TRBJ1-4; no definite D call. The CDR3 spans 13 residues. V gave up 2 bases and J gave up 3 bases, with 4 bases separating them. The germline CDR1 and CDR2 sequences are SGHTA and FQGNSA. For the CDR3, the DNA is TGTGCCAGCAGCTTAACGGCTAATGAAAAACTGTTTTTT. Protein product: CASSLTANEKLFF.

This sequence joins TRBV4-3 and TRBJ2-2; 10 bases align to TRBD2. The germline V gene has CDR1 LGHNA and CDR2 YSLEER. V shed 4 bases, J shed 7 bases, and the junction held 6 bases outside the gene matches. The CDR3 is 15 residues long. CDR3 region: CASSPRLAGLGELFF. The DNA for the CDR3 is TGCGCCAGCAGCCCAAGACTAGCGGGCCTCGGGGAGCTGTTTTTT.

J is TRBJ2-5 and V is TRBV7-2; D gene ambiguous. This CDR3 has 14 residues. The ends were cut back, 1 base at V and 2 bases at J, with 8 bases in the middle. CDR1 is SGHTA, CDR2 FQGNSA, per germline. The CDR3 spells CASSLVGQQETQYF. For the CDR3, the DNA is TGTGCCAGCAGCTTAGTAGGTCAGCAAGAGACCCAGTACTTC.

The rearrangement uses TRBV27 and TRBJ2-7; D is ambiguous. V was shortened by 3 bases and J by 8 bases, with 8 bases between the two germline ends. Germline CDR1 is MNHEY and CDR2 is SMNVEV (reference sequence). The CDR3 has 11 residues. The CDR3 spells CASSLGPKQYF. Here the CDR3 DNA reads TGTGCCAGCAGTTTGGGTCCCAAGCAGTACTTC.